This record covers a single T cell receptor (beta chain). This entry is derived from a study of blood T cell repertoires in COVID-19. Study information: Sites across the United States, Italy and Spain contributed samples from acute and convalescent COVID-19.

Sequenced by immunoSEQ multiplex PCR; TCRdb stores in-frame clones only, minus some. This sample has approximately 37,000 clones, with about 89% found just once. From germline, CDR1 is LNHDA and CDR2 SQIVND (reference sequence). Trimming at V came to 4 bases and at J to 10 bases, leaving 10 bases not matched to a gene. This CDR3 is 16 amino acids long. The rearrangement uses TRBV19 and TRBJ2-1; the match to TRBD2 covers 13 bases. The sequence came from an elderly man with active COVID-19. The sequenced sample consisted of peripheral blood. The CDR3 DNA sequence: TGTGCCAGTAGTAACCCATCGGGACTAGCGGGATACGAGCAGTTCTTC. Residues: CASSNPSGLAGYEQFF.